This TCR beta chain originates from a study of cytomegalovirus exposure and HLA in healthy donors. A note on this clone: Its antigen is unidentified.

The germline CDR1 and CDR2 sequences are GTSNPN and SVGIG (reference sequence). This CDR3 region has 12 residues. Trimming pared 3 bases from V and 2 bases from J, leaving 8 bases between. Libraries were prepared by immunoSEQ multiplex PCR; TCRdb keeps only in-frame clonotypes and omits some of them. The sample includes 200,000 to 300,000 clones, approximately 86% of them seen just once. General study findings and limits: Reports described diagnosis of cytomegalovirus status by the classifier as highly specific and sensitive. Most TCR sequences were seen very rarely across donors, but some public TCRs occurred in many. Researchers catalogued 150 or so TCR beta chains as cytomegalovirus-associated.

The rearrangement joins TRBV30 to TRBJ2-7; no clear D gene. Sequenced input: PBMCs. The clonotype comes from a woman between 25 and 40 years old in good health and CMV-seropositive. The chain's CDR3 is CAWRQGAYEQYF. CDR3 in DNA: TGTGCCTGGAGACAAGGAGCCTACGAGCAGTACTTC.